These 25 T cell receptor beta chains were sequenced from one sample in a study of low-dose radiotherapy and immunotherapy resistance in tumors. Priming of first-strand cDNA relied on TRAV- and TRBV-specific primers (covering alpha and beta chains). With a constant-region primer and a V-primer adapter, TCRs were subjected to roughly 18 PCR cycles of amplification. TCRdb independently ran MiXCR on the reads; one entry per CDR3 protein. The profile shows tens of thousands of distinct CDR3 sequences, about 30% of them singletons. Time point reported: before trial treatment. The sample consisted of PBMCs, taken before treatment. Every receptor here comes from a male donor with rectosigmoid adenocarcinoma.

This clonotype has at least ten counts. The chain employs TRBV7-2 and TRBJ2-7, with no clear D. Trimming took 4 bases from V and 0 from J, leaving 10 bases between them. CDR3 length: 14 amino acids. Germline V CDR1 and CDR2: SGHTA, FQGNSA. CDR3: CASSSRPTSYEQYF. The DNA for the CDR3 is TGTGCCAGCAGCTCCCGACCGACCTCCTACGAGCAGTACTTC.

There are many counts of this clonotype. CDR3 region: CASSQLASNEQFF. The CDR3, as DNA: TGTGCCAGCAGCCAACTAGCGAGCAATGAGCAGTTCTTC. The chain links TRBV7-6 to TRBJ2-1; 7 positions agree with TRBD2. The ends lost 5 bases at V and 6 bases at J; junction bases unmatched: 4. The CDR3 is 13 residues long. CDR1 and CDR2 (germline): SGHVS, FNYEAQ. Full variable domain (missing parts from reference TRBV7-6 and TRBJ2-1): GAGVSQSPRYKVTKRGQDVALRCDPISGHVSLYWYRQALGQGPEFLTYFNYEAQQDKSGLPNDRFSAERPEGSISTLTIQRTEQRDSAMYRCASSQLASNEQFFGPGTRLTVL.

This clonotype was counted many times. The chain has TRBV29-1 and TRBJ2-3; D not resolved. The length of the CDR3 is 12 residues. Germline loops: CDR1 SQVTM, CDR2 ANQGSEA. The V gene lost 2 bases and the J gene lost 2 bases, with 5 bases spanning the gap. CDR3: CSVEITTDTQYF. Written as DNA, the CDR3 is TGCAGCGTTGAAATAACCACAGATACGCAGTATTTT.

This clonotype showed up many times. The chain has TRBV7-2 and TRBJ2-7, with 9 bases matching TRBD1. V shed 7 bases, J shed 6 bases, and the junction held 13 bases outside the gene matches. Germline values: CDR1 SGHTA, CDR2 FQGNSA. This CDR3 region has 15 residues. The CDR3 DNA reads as TGTGCCAGCAAACCCCCGGGACAGGGTCCTGGCGAGCAGTACTTC. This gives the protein CASKPPGQGPGEQYF.

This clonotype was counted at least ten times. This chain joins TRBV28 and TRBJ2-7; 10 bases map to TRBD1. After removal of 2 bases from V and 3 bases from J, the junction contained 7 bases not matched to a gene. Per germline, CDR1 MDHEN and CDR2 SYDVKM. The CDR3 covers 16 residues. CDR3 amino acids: CASSLPTWDRGYEQYF. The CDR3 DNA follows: TGTGCCAGCAGTTTACCCACTTGGGACAGGGGCTACGAGCAGTACTTC.

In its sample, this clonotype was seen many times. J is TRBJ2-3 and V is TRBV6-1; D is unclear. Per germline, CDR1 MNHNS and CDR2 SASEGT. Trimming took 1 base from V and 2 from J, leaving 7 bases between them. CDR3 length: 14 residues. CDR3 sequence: CASSEGPATDTQYF. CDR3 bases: TGTGCCAGCAGTGAAGGACCAGCCACAGATACGCAGTATTTT.

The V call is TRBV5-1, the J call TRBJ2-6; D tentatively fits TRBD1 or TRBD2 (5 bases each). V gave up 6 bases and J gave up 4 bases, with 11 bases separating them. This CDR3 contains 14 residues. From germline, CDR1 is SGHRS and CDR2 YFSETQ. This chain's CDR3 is CASILGDGANVLTF. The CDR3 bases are TGCGCCAGCATTCTTGGGGACGGGGCCAACGTCCTGACTTTC.

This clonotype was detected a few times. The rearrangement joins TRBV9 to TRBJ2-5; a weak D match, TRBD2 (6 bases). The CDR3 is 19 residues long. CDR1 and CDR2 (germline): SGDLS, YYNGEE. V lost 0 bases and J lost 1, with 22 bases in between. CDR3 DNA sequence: TGTGCCAGCAGCGTAGGTTTTAGTGGGGACTCAATGAGCCAAGAGACCCAGTACTTC. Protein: CASSVGFSGDSMSQETQYF.

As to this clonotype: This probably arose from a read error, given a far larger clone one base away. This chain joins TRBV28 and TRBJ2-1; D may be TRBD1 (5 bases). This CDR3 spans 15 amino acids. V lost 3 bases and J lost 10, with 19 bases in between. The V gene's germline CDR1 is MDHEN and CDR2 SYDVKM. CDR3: CASSFGRVGSYEQFF. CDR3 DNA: TGTGCCAGCAGTTTCGGCAGGGTAGGATCCTACGAGCAGTTCTTC.

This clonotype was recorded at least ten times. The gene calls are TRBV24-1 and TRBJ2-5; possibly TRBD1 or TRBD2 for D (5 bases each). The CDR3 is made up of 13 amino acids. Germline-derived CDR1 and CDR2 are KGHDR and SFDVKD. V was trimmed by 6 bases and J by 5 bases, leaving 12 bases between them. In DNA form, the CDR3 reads TGTGCCACCAGTCGAGCCGAGGGGGAGACCCAGTACTTC. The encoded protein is CATSRAEGETQYF.

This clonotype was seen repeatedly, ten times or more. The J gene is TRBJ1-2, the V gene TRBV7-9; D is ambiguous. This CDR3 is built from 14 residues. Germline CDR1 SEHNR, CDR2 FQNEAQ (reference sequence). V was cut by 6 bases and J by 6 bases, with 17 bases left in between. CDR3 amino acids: CASSPPSRTDGYTF. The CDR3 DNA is TGTGCCAGCAGTCCTCCCAGTCGAACCGATGGCTACACCTTC.

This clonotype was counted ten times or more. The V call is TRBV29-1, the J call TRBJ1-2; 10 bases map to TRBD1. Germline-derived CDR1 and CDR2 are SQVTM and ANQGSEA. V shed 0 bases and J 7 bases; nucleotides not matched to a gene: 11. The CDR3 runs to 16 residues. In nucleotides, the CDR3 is TGCAGCGTTGAAGACCCGGGACAGGGGCGGTGGAGTGGCTACACCTTC. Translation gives CSVEDPGQGRWSGYTF.

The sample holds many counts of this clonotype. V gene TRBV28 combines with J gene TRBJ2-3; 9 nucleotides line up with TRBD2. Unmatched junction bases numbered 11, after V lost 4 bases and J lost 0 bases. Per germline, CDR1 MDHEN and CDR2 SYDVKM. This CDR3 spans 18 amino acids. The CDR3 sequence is CASSSFWGSGGSTDTQYF. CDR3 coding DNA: TGTGCCAGCAGTTCCTTTTGGGGTAGCGGGGGTAGCACAGATACGCAGTATTTT.

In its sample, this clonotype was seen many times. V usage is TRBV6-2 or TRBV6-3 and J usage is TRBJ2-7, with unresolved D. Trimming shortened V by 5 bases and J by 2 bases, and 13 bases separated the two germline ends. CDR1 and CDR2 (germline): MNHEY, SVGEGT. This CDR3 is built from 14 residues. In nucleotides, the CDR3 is TGTGCCAGCAGTCCCCGGCTGAGGACCTACGAGCAGTACTTC. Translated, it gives CASSPRLRTYEQYF.

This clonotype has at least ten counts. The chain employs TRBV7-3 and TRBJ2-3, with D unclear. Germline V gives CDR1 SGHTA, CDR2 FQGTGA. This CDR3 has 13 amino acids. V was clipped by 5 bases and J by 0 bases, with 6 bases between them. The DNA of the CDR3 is TGTGCCAGCAGCCGGGCTAGCACAGATACGCAGTATTTT. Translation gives CASSRASTDTQYF.

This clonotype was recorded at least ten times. CDR3 residues: CASSLRLAGGPYEQYF. In DNA, the CDR3 is TGTGCCAGCAGCCTTCGACTAGCGGGAGGGCCCTACGAGCAGTACTTC. This chain connects TRBV7-2 to TRBJ2-7; 14 bases map to TRBD2. The length of the CDR3 is 16 residues. Germline CDR1 SGHTA, CDR2 FQGNSA. V lost 5 bases, J lost 2 bases, and 5 bases stayed unmatched.

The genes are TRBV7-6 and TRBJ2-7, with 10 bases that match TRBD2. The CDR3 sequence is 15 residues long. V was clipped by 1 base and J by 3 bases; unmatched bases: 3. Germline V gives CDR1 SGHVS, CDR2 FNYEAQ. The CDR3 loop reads CASSLDPSGSYEQYF. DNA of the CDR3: TGTGCCAGCAGCTTAGACCCTAGCGGGAGCTACGAGCAGTACTTC.

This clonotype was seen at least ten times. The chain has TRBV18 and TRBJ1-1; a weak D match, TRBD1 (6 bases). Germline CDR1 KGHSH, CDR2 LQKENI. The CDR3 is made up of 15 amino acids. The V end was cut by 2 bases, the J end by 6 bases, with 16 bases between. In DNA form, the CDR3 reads TGTGCCAGCTCACCAGGACGACAGGAAATCGCTGAAGCTTTCTTT. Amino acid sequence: CASSPGRQEIAEAFF. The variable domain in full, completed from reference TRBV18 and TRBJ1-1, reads NAGVMQNPRHLVRRRGQEARLRCSPMKGHSHVYWYRQLPEEGLKFMVYLQKENIIDESGMPKERFSAEFPKEGPSILRIQQVVRGDSAAYFCASSPGRQEIAEAFFGQGTRLTVV.

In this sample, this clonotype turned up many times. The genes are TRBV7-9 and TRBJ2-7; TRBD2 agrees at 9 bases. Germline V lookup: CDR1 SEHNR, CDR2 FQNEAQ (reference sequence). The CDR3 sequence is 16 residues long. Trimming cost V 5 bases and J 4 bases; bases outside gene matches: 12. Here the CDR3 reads CASSQRSGGNEYEQYF. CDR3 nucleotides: TGTGCCAGCAGCCAGCGTAGCGGGGGAAACGAATACGAGCAGTACTTC.

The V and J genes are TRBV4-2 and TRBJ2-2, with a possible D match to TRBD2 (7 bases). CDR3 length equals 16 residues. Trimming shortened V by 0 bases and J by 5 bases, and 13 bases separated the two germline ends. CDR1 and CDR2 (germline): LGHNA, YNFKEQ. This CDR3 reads CASSQDVGGRTGELFF. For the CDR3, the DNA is TGTGCCAGCAGCCAAGATGTCGGGGGGCGTACCGGGGAGCTGTTTTTT.

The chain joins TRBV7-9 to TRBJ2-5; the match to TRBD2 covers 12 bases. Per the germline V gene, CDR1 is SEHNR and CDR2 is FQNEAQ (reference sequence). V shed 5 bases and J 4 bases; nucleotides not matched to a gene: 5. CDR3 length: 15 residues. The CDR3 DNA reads TGTGCCAGCAGCCCCCTGGGACTAGCGGGAGAGACCCAGTACTTC. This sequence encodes CASSPLGLAGETQYF.

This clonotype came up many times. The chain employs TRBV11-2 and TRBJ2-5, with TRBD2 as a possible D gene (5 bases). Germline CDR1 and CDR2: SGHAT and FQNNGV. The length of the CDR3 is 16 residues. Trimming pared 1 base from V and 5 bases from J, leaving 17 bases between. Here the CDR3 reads CASSLGTGVGRETQYF. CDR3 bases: TGTGCCAGCAGCTTAGGAACCGGGGTAGGGCGTGAGACCCAGTACTTC.

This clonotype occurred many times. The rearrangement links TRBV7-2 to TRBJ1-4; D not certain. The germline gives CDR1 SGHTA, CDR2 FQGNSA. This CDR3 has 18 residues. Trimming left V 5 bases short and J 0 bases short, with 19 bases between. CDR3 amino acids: CASSPTLRNSATNEKLFF. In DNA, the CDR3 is TGTGCCAGCAGCCCTACGCTACGGAACAGTGCAACTAATGAAAAACTGTTTTTT.

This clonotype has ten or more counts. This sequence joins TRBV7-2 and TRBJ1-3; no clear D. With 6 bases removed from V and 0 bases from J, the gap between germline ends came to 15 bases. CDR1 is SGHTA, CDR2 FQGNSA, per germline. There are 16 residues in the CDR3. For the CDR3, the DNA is TGTGCCAGCAGTAGAGTCGCGGGGTCCTCTGGAAACACCATATATTTT. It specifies CASSRVAGSSGNTIYF. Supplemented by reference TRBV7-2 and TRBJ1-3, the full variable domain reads GAGVSQSPSNKVTEKGKDVELRCDPISGHTALYWYRQSLGQGLEFLIYFQGNSAPDKSGLPSDRFSAERTGGSVSTLTIQRTQQEDSAVYLCASSRVAGSSGNTIYFGEGSWLTVV.

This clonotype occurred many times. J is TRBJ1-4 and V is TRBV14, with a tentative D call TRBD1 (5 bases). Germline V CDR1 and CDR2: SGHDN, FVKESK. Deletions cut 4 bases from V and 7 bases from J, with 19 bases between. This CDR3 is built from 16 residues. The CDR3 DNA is TGTGCCAGCAGCCGGAGGGGACGACGGAATGGTGAAAAACTGTTTTTT. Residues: CASSRRGRRNGEKLFF.